The subject of this entry is one TCR beta chain. The antigen remains unidentified. The sample comes from a study of T cell responses to AZD1222 COVID-19 vaccine. Study-wide findings and caveats: Repertoires were obtained solely post-peak T cell response. Epitopes outside B.1.351 and B.1.1.7 mutated regions reportedly drew nearly half of spike TCRs. AZD1222 recipients seropositive at baseline numbered only 6 or 7.

Data came from immunoSEQ multiplex PCR; TCRdb stores just in-frame clones and leaves some out. The sample has some 150,000 clones, about 85% seen once. This CDR3 comprises 12 residues. The germline CDR1 and CDR2 sequences are SGHTA and FQGNSA. V was trimmed by 2 bases and J by 4 bases, leaving 6 bases between them. The rearrangement links TRBV7-2 to TRBJ2-7; perhaps TRBD1 as D (5 bases). This receptor was taken from an adult in good health. Sequenced here: peripheral blood, sampled on day 0 of AZD1222 vaccination. CDR3 nucleotides: TGTGCCAGCAGCTTATCAGGGTACGAGCAGTACTTC. This encodes CASSLSGYEQYF.